The present TCR beta chain was sequenced within a study of blood T cell repertoires in COVID-19. About the study: Nucleic acid was either cDNA or gDNA, and it came from T cells, B-cell-depleted T cells, or PBMCs.

Generated by immunoSEQ multiplex PCR, the TCRdb table keeps only in-frame clones and is missing some. Among about 210,000 clones listed, around four fifths were seen once. After removal of 4 bases from V and 6 bases from J, the junction contained 5 bases not matched to a gene. Germline CDR1 reads LGHDT; CDR2 reads YNNKEL (reference sequence). CDR3 length: 16 residues. Material for sequencing was peripheral blood. This clonotype was obtained from a woman in her forties with active or convalescent COVID-19. The chain employs TRBV3-1 (or the pseudogene TRBV3-2) and TRBJ1-6; 11 nucleotides line up with TRBD1. The CDR3 region has the DNA TGTGCCAGCAGCCCGCGGACAGGGGGCGGTAATTCACCCCTCCACTTT. It is translated as CASSPRTGGGNSPLHF.